This T cell receptor (beta chain) was captured by sequencing in a study of blood T cell repertoires in COVID-19. Study summary: The United States, Italy and Spain supplied acute and convalescent COVID-19 samples. The analysed material was cDNA or gDNA that came from T cells, B-cell-depleted T cells, or PBMCs.

Authors' data handling: Reference gene primer amplification gave nucleated cell count estimates. Sequencing was performed with immunoSEQ multiplex PCR; in TCRdb, only in-frame clones are kept and a portion is missing. The V and J calls and the clone size are those of that table, but D and trimming were determined from the DNA. The profile shows some 490,000 clones, 70% to 90% of them singletons. V was pared by 5 bases and J by 2 bases, with 3 bases of the junction left unmatched. The CDR3 contains 13 residues. Germline CDR1 is MNHNY and CDR2 is SVGAGI (reference sequence). This clone was counted a single time.

This sequence was found in a human donor in a cohort sampled during active COVID-19. The sequencing input was peripheral blood. This chain connects TRBV6-6 to TRBJ2-7, with TRBD1 identical over 7 bases. The CDR3 region is CASSRDRAYEQYF. As DNA, the CDR3 is TGTGCCAGCAGTCGTGACAGGGCCTACGAGCAGTACTTC.